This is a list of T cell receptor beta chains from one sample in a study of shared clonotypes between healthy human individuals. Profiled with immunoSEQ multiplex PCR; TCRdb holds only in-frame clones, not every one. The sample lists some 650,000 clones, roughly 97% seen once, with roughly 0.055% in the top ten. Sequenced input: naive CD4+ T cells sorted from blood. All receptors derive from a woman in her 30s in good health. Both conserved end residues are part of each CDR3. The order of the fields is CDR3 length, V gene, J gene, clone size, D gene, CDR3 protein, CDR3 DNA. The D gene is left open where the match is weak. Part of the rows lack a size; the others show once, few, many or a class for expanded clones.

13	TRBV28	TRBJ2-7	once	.	CAIGTESSYEQYF	TGTGCCATCGGGACTGAGAGCTCCTACGAGCAGTACTTC
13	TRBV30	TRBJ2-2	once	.	CAWSGRETGELFF	TGTGCCTGGAGTGGCCGGGAGACCGGGGAGCTGTTTTTT
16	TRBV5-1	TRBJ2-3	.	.	CASSSVPLVIADTQYF	TGCGCCAGCAGCTCCGTCCCCTTAGTGATCGCAGATACGCAGTATTTT
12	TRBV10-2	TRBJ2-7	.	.	CASSDTDNEQYF	TGCGCCAGCAGTGACACGGATAACGAGCAGTACTTC
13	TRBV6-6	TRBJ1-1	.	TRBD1	CASSSEGASEAFF	TGTGCCAGCAGCTCCGAGGGGGCTTCTGAAGCTTTCTTT
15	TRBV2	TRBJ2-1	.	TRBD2	CASSGTSGVYNEQFF	TGTGCCAGCAGTGGGACTAGCGGAGTATACAATGAGCAGTTCTTC
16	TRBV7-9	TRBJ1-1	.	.	CASSLGDGERNTEAFF	TGTGCCAGCAGCTTAGGGGACGGTGAACGCAACACTGAAGCTTTCTTT
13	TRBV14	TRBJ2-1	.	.	CASSHRTPGEQFF	TGTGCCAGCAGCCACCGAACTCCTGGTGAGCAGTTCTTC
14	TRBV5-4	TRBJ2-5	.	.	CASSPPGQQETQYF	TGTGCCAGCAGCCCCCCCGGACAACAAGAGACCCAGTACTTC
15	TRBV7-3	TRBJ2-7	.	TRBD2	CASSPGGAQSYEQYF	TGTGCCAGCAGCCCGGGGGGGGCGCAGTCCTACGAGCAGTACTTC
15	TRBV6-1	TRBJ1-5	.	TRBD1	CASTTGGSGNQPQHF	TGTGCCAGCACTACAGGGGGCTCAGGCAATCAGCCCCAGCATTTT